This TCR beta chain appears in the sequencing data of a study of blood T cell repertoires in COVID-19. Data came from immunoSEQ multiplex PCR; TCRdb stores just in-frame clones and leaves some out. The table shows roughly 150,000 clones, with 79% occurring only once. The CDR3 contains 15 residues. Germline-derived CDR1 and CDR2 are LNHDA and SQIVND (reference sequence). V lost 5 bases and J 0 bases, leaving 10 bases between the germline ends. The chain carries TRBV19 and TRBJ1-4; D is possibly TRBD1 (6 bases). Source material: PBMCs or T cells enriched from blood (not recorded which). The receptor's source is a woman between 70 and 85 years old in a cohort exposed to, infected with or recovered from COVID-19 (not recorded which). The DNA for the CDR3 is TGTGCCAGTAGTGGACAGTCTGCAACTAATGAAAAACTGTTTTTT. It specifies CASSGQSATNEKLFF. Filled out from reference TRBV19 and TRBJ1-4, the complete variable domain reads DGGITQSPKYLFRKEGQNVTLSCEQNLNHDAMYWYRQDPGQGLRLIYYSQIVNDFQKGDIAEGYSVSREKKESFPLTVTSAQKNPTAFYLCASSGQSATNEKLFFGSGTQLSVL.